This T cell receptor (beta chain) was documented in a study of blood T cell repertoires in COVID-19. At the level of the study: PBMCs, B-cell-depleted T cells, or T cells were the source of the cDNA or gDNA that made up the material.

Assignment of participants to cohorts was predicated upon participant-reported clinical history. Among Cohort 3 donors, those recovered had two negative PCRs, clearance, or symptom resolution. Per the original methods: Quantification of nucleated cells was approximated via reference gene primer amplification. Here immunoSEQ multiplex PCR was the method, and the copy in TCRdb shows in-frame clones only, minus some. The V and J calls and clone size are taken from that table; D and trimming were inferred from the DNA. The sample yields hundreds of thousands of clones, 80% to 90% seen once. The CDR3 has 15 amino acids. J was trimmed by 6 bases and V by 6 bases; bases with no gene match: 14. From germline, CDR1 is SQVTM and CDR2 ANQGSEA.

Sequenced input: PBMCs or T cells enriched from blood (not recorded which). The clonotype was recovered from a man aged 25 to 40 who had recovered from COVID-19. This chain uses TRBV29-1 with TRBJ2-1, with 7 bases identical to TRBD2. Here the CDR3 reads CSVAPGTTSANEQFF. The CDR3 nucleotides are TGCAGCGTGGCCCCTGGGACTACCTCTGCCAATGAGCAGTTCTTC.